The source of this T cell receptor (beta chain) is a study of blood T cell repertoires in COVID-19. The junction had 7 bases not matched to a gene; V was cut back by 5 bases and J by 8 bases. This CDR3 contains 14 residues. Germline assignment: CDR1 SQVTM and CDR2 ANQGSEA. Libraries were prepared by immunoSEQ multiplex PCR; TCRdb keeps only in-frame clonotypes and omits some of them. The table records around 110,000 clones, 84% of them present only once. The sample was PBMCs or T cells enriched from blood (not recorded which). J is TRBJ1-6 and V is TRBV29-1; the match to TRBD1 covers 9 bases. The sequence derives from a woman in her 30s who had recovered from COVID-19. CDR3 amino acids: CSVLGQGRDSPLHF. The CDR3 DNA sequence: TGCAGCGTTCTCGGACAGGGGAGGGATTCACCCCTCCACTTT.